Below are 4 T cell receptor beta chains sequenced from a single sample in a study of early stage breast cancer tumors. The repertoire was sequenced with immunoSEQ multiplex PCR; TCRdb's copy has only in-frame clones and lacks some. The data contain around 40,000 clones, around 69% of them seen just once; the ten biggest clones take up around 6.7%. The specimen sequenced was blood. The receptor source for this set is a person aged 50-59 years with breast cancer.

The genes are TRBV14 and TRBJ2-3, with TRBD1 as a possible D gene (6 bases). CDR3 length: 13 residues. V lost 0 bases and J lost 10, with 11 bases in between. Germline loops: CDR1 SGHDN, CDR2 FVKESK. The CDR3 DNA is TGTGCCAGCAGCCAAGAAGGGAAGGGGGCGCAGTATTTT. It encodes CASSQEGKGAQYF.

This clone has just a few counts. The V and J genes are TRBV11-3 and TRBJ2-7; unclear D gene. V dropped 3 bases and J dropped 7 bases, with 13 bases sitting between them. Germline-derived CDR1 and CDR2 are SGHNT and YENEEA. The CDR3 runs to 13 residues. The CDR3 here is CASSFQDPHEQYF. The CDR3 DNA follows: TGTGCCAGCAGCTTCCAGGATCCTCATGAGCAGTACTTC.

CDR3 bases: TGCGCCAGCAGCTTGGATCAGGGTAACGCGAACACTGAAGCTTTCTTT. Amino acid sequence: CASSLDQGNANTEAFF. The chain links TRBV5-1 to TRBJ1-1; D is perhaps TRBD1 (5 bases). This CDR3 has 16 residues. Between the trimmed V and J ends, which lost 0 bases and 1 base, there was a span of 13 bases. Germline V CDR1 and CDR2: SGHRS, YFSETQ.

This clone has just a few counts. This chain links TRBV2 with TRBJ2-1; 8 positions match TRBD2. The CDR3 sequence is 16 residues long. J was trimmed by 2 bases and V by 0 bases; bases with no gene match: 3. Germline assignment: CDR1 SNHLY and CDR2 FYNNEI. CDR3 DNA sequence: TGTGCCAGCAGTGAAGCACTAGCGGCAACCTACAATGAGCAGTTCTTC. Translated: CASSEALAATYNEQFF.